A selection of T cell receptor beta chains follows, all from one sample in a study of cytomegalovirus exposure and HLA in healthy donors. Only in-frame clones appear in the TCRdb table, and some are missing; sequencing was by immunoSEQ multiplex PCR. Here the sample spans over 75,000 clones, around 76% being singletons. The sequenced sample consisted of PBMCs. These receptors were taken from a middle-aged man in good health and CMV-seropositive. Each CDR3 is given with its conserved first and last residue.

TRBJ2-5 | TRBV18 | CASSPDIYQETQYF
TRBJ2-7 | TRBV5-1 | CASSLASASGGGAYEQYF
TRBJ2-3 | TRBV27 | CASSSFTVLDTQYF
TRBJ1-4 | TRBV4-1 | CASSQQPGGTNEKLFF
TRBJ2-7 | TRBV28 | CASSPGTGGLNEQYF
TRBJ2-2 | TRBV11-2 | CASSLILAGDRAGELFF
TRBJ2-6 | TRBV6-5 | CASSYSRGDGANVLTF
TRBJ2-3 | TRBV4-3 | CASSPLGLVSTDTQYF
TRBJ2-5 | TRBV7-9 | CASRINAGTQETQYF
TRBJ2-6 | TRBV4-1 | CASSLQGSSGANVLTF
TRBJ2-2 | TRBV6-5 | CASSFRAHTGELFF
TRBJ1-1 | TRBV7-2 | CASSLDSAGRDTEAFF
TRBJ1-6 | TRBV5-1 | CASSLRTGNNSPLHF
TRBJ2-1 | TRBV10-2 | CASSEGGYNEQFF
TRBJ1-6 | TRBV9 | CASTPGQGFAYNSPLHF
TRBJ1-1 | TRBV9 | CASSAGGGLEAFF
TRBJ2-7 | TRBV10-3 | CAISEGQGREQYF
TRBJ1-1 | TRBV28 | CASSSIQGNTEAFF
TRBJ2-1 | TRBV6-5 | CASSYGSGGHEQFF
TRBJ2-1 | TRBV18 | CASSPGQGGNEQFF
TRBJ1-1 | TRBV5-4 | CASSLDPSRGTEAFF
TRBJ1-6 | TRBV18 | CANESSYNSPLHF
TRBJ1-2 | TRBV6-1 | CASTREGQGNYGYTF
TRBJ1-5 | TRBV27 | CASSLWANQPQHF
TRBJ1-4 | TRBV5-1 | CASSPGQNNEKLFF
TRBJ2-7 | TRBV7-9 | CASSFGQGLNYEQYF
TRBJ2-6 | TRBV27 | CASSLYPWRIGPSGANVLTF
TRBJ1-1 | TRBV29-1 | CSAGRGRVNTEAFF
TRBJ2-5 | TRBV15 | CATSREQGRQETQYF
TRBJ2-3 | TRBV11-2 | CASSPRDYAVDTQYF
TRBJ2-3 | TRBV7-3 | CASSETGRDTQYF
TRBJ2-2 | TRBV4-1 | CASSPTGGAGELFF
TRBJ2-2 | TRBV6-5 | CASSWETTNTGELFF
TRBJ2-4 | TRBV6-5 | CASSYSPGGAKNIQYF
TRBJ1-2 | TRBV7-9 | CASSSVGDGYGYTF
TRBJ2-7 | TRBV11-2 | CASSLTSGGSYEQYF
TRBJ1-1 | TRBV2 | CASSESVGRGMNTEAFF
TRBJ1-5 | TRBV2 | CASSEVGTGAQPQHF
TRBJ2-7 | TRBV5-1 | CASSSRQGAGEQYF
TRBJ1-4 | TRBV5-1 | CASSLIWGLGEKLFF
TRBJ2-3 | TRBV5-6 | CASSRTSLSSTDTQYF
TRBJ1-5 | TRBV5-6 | CASTTFGGRNQPQHF
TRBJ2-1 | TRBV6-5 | CASSYGLRGRGNEQFF
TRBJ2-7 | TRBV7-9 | CASSLGRGISYEQYF
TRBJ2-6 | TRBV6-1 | CASSEGTGVFGANVLTF
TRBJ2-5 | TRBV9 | CASSVGGSGGTQYF
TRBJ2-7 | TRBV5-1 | CASSLAGTGTAYEQYF
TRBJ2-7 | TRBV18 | CASSPPFGGRGLSEQYF
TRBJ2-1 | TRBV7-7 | CASSPLAGGSYNEQFF
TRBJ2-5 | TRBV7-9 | CASSPGQGDLKTQYF
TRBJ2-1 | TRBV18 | CASSPKGQGSYNEQFF
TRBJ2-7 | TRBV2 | CASIHTLAGGPSVSYEQYF
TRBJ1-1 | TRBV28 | CASSLTLTGVATEAFF